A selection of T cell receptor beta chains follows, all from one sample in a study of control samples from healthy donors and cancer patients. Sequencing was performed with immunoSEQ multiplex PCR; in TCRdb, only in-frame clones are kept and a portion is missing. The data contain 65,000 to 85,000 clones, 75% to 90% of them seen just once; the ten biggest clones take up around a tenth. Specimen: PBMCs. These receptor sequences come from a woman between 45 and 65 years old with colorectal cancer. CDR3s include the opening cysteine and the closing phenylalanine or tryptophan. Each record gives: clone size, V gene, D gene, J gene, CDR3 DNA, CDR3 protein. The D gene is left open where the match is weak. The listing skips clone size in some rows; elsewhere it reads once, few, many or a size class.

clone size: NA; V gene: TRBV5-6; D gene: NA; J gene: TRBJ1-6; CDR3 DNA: TGTGCCAGCAGCAACTTTGCGGGGATCTTTAATTCACCCCTCCACTTT; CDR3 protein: CASSNFAGIFNSPLHF
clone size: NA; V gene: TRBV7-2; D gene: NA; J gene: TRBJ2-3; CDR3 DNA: TGTGCCAGCAGCTCCTTCGGGTTTAGCACAGATACGCAGTATTTT; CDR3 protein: CASSSFGFSTDTQYF
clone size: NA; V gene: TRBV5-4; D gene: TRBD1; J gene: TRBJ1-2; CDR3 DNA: TGTGCCAGCAGCGAAGGGACAGGGTTGCCCAGTGGCTACACCTTC; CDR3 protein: CASSEGTGLPSGYTF
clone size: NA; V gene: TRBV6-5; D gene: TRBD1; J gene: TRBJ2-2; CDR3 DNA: TGTGCCAGCAGGACCCAGGGGGCCGGGGAGCTGTTTTTT; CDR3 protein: CASRTQGAGELFF
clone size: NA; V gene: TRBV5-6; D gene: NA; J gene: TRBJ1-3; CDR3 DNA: TGTGCCAGCAGCTTACGTGGAGGAAACACCATATATTTT; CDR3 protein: CASSLRGGNTIYF
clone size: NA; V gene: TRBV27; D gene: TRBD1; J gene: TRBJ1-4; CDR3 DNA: TGTGCCAGCAGTTTTTCCACCGGGACAGGAACTAATGAAAAACTGTTTTTT; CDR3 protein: CASSFSTGTGTNEKLFF
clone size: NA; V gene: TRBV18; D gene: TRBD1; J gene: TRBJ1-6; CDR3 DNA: TGTGCCAGCTCATCGACAGGGGTTAAGGCCTCTAGTTCACCCCTCCACTTT; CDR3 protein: CASSSTGVKASSSPLHF
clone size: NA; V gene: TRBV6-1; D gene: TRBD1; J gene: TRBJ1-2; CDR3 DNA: TGTGCCAGCAGTGAAGCCGGGACAGGGGGTCGGTATGGCTACACCTTC; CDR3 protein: CASSEAGTGGRYGYTF
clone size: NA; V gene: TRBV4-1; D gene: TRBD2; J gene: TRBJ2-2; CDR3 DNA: TGCGCCAGCAGCCTCCGGACTAGCGGGGGCCTGAACACCGGGGAGCTGTTTTTT; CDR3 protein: CASSLRTSGGLNTGELFF
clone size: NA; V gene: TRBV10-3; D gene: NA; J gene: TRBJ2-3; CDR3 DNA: TGTGCCAGCGGGGAGACCCCATCTGGGGACACAGATACGCAGTATTTT; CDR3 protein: CASGETPSGDTDTQYF
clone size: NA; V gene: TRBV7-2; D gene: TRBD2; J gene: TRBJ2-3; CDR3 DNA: TGTGCCAGCAGCTCGGGACTAGCTGCAGATACGCAGTATTTT; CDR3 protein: CASSSGLAADTQYF
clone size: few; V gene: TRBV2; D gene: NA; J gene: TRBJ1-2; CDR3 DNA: TGTGCCAGCAGTGCGGCAGTGGAGGTTGGCTACACCTTC; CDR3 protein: CASSAAVEVGYTF
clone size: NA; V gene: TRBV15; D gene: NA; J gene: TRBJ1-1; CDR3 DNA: TGTGCCACCAGCGGCCACCGGGCTCCGAACACTGAAGCTTTCTTT; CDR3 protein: CATSGHRAPNTEAFF
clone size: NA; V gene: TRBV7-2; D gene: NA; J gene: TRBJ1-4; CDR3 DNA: TGTGCCAGCAGCTTATCACTCGGGATGAGTGAAAAACTGTTTTTT; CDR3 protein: CASSLSLGMSEKLFF
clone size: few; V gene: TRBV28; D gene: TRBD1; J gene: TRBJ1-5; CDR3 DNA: TGTGCCAGCAGTTCCTCGACAGGGTCAGGCAATCAGCCCCAGCATTTT; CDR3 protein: CASSSSTGSGNQPQHF
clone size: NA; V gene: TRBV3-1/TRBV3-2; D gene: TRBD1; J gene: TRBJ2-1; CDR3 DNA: TGTGCCAGCAGCCGCGACAGGGGCGGTGAGCAGTTCTTC; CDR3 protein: CASSRDRGGEQFF
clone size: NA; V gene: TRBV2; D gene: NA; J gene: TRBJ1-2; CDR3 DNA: TGTGCCAGCAGTGAAGACGGGTCCAGGGGTGGCGGCTACACCTTC; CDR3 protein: CASSEDGSRGGGYTF
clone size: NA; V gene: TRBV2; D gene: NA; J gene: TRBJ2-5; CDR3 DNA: TGTGCCAGCAGTGTGAGTGCACAGGATCCTCACCAAGAGACCCAGTACTTC; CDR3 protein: CASSVSAQDPHQETQYF
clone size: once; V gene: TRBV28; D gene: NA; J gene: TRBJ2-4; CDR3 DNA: TGTGCCAGCAGCTCCCACCCGGACAGAGAAAACATTCAGTACTTC; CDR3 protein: CASSSHPDRENIQYF
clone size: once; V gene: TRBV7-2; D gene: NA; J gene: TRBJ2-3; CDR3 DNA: TGTGCCAGCAGCTTAGCGTTGGGTAGCCCTGGAACAGATACGCAGTATTTT; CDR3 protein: CASSLALGSPGTDTQYF
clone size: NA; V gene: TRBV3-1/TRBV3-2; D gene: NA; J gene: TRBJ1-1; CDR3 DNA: TGTGCCAGCAGCCAAGACGTACAGGAGGGTACCACTGAAGCTTTCTTT; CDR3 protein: CASSQDVQEGTTEAFF
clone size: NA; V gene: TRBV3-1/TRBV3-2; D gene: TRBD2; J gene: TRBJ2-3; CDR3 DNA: TGTGCCAGCAGCCGCGGACTAGCGGGGGATGGAGGGGATACGCAGTATTTT; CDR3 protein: CASSRGLAGDGGDTQYF